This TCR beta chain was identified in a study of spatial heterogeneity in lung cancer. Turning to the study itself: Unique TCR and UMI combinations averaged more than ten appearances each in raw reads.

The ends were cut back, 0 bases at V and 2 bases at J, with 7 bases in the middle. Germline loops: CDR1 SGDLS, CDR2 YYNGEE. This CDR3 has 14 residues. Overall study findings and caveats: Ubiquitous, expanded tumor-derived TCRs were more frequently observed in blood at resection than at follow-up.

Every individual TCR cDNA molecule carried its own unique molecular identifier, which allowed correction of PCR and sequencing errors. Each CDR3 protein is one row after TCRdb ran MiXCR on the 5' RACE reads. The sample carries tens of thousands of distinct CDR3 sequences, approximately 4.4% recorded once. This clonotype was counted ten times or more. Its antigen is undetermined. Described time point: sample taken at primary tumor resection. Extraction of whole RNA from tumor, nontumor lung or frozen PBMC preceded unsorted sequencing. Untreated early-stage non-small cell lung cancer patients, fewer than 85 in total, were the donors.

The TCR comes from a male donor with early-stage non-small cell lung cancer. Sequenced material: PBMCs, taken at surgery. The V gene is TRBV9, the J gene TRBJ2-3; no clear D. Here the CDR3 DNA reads TGTGCCAGCAGCGTAGACTTCGACACAGATACGCAGTATTTT. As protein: CASSVDFDTDTQYF.